A selection of T cell receptor beta chains follows, all from one sample in a study of somatic mutations in cytotoxic T cells in rheumatoid arthritis. Using immunoSEQ multiplex PCR, the repertoire was profiled, and TCRdb retains in-frame clones only, with some absent. The table has about a thousand clones, around 80% seen once. The sequenced material came from CD8+ T cells sorted from blood. The receptors shown here come from a woman aged 55-75 years with rheumatoid arthritis. CDR3s include the opening cysteine and the closing phenylalanine or tryptophan. D genes are given only for firm matches. Size values are once, few and many counts, or a class for expanded clones, and some rows have none.

clone_size j_call v_call cdr3_length d_call cdr3_aa cdr3_nt
. TRBJ2-3 TRBV27 17 . CASSVNPRGAGTDTQYF TGTGCCAGCAGTGTGAACCCACGGGGGGCTGGCACAGATACGCAGTATTTT
hyperexpanded TRBJ2-7 TRBV6-6 14 . CASSYEGGSYEQYF TGTGCCAGCAGTTACGAGGGAGGCTCCTACGAGCAGTACTTC
. TRBJ1-6 TRBV27 15 TRBD1 CASSKDRGLNSPLHF TGTGCCAGCAGTAAAGACAGGGGGTTAAATTCACCCCTCCACTTT
. TRBJ1-3 TRBV25-1 15 TRBD1 CASTIGTGAGNTIYF TGTGCCAGCACCATTGGGACAGGGGCTGGAAACACCATATATTTT
. TRBJ1-2 TRBV4-3 14 . CASSLIGVFNGYTF TGCGCCAGCAGCCTAATAGGGGTCTTCAATGGCTACACCTTC
. TRBJ2-7 TRBV2 11 . CASSGGYEQYF TGTGCCAGCAGCGGAGGTTACGAGCAGTACTTC
. TRBJ1-1 TRBV9 14 . CASSEQGLNTEAFF TGTGCCAGCAGCGAACAGGGCTTGAACACTGAAGCTTTCTTT
. TRBJ2-7 TRBV7-2 14 TRBD1 CASSFQQGTYEQYF TGTGCCAGCAGCTTCCAACAGGGGACCTACGAGCAGTACTTC
. TRBJ1-6 TRBV27 14 . CASMPWQGNSPLHF TGTGCCAGCATGCCCTGGCAGGGGAATTCACCCCTCCACTTT
. TRBJ1-2 TRBV6-6 15 . CASSSHNPVNYGYTF TGTGCCAGCAGTTCCCACAACCCCGTTAACTATGGCTACACCTTC
. TRBJ2-1 TRBV9 16 . CASSAPWVVQRNEQFF TGTGCCAGCAGCGCCCCCTGGGTAGTGCAGCGCAATGAGCAGTTCTTC
. TRBJ2-4 TRBV6-1 17 . CASSEEVPSIAKNIQYF TGTGCCAGCAGTGAAGAAGTCCCGAGCATAGCCAAAAACATTCAGTACTTC
. TRBJ2-7 TRBV25-1 15 . CASPLEGYFSYEQYF TGTGCCAGCCCCCTCGAGGGCTACTTCTCCTACGAGCAGTACTTC
. TRBJ1-1 TRBV4-1 12 TRBD1 CASSQGDREAFF TGTGCCAGCAGCCAAGGGGACAGAGAAGCTTTCTTT
. TRBJ1-4 TRBV27 14 . CASRVGPRNEKLFF TGTGCCAGCAGGGTGGGGCCTCGAAATGAAAAACTGTTTTTT
. TRBJ1-2 TRBV30 21 TRBD1 CAWSVDRLGPPWSDTFNGYTF TGTGCCTGGAGTGTGGACAGGTTGGGGCCTCCTTGGTCGGATACGTTTAATGGCTACACCTTC
. TRBJ1-4 TRBV25-1 15 TRBD1 CASSDWGQGGEKLFF TGTGCCAGCAGTGACTGGGGACAGGGTGGTGAAAAACTGTTTTTT